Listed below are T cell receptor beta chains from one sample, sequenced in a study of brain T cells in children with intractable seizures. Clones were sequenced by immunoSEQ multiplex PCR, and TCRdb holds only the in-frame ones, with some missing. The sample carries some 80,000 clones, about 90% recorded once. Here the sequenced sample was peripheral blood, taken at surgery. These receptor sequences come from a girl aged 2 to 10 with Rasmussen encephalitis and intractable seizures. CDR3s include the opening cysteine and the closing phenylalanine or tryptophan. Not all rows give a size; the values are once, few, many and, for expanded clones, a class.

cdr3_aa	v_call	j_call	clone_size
CASSYPPAGGGYGYTF	TRBV6-6	TRBJ1-2	.
CASSSRFQGRYGYTF	TRBV18	TRBJ1-2	.
CASSQDGLAGGEQFF	TRBV4-1	TRBJ2-1	.
CASSHEASWSSYNEQFF	TRBV14	TRBJ2-1	.
CASSLPTGGNTDTQYF	TRBV7-9	TRBJ2-3	.
CASSQPTGARTEAFF	TRBV7-9	TRBJ1-1	.
CSVAGANEQFF	TRBV29-1	TRBJ2-1	.
CASSPWTGERVEYF	TRBV27	TRBJ2-7	.
CSVEGYGEGLYNEQFF	TRBV29-1	TRBJ2-1	.
CSVDATTDYGYTF	TRBV29-1	TRBJ1-2	.
CASSQDRAPNYGYTF	TRBV4-2	TRBJ1-2	.
CSVDGQGYTEAFF	TRBV29-1	TRBJ1-1	.
CASSPPRLAGSTDTQYF	TRBV18	TRBJ2-3	.
CASRTGANVLTF	TRBV9	TRBJ2-6	once
CASSSPRLAGNNEQFF	TRBV11-2	TRBJ2-1	.
CASSSRDSQETQYF	TRBV7-9	TRBJ2-5	once
CASSSGLVRYEQYF	TRBV5-1	TRBJ2-7	.
CASSPFVGGGTYEQYF	TRBV2	TRBJ2-7	.
CASALRANSNQPQHF	TRBV19	TRBJ1-5	.
CASSTGPVSPLHF	TRBV19	TRBJ1-6	few
CASSQIGTGLIF	TRBV28	TRBJ1-4	.
CAWSVPPGLTEAFF	TRBV30	TRBJ1-1	.
CASSLAQDRARRDTGELFF	TRBV7-4	TRBJ2-2	.
CASSLDKGTSYTF	TRBV5-1	TRBJ1-2	.
CASAETGVETQYF	TRBV7-3	TRBJ2-5	.
CASSFRTRQETQYF	TRBV27	TRBJ2-5	.
CASSPSRYEKLFF	TRBV7-3	TRBJ1-4	.
CASSSGLAGGQETQYF	TRBV11-2	TRBJ2-5	.
CASSFGTTSTDTQYF	TRBV11-3	TRBJ2-3	once
CASSQAGVENTEAFF	TRBV4-1	TRBJ1-1	.
CASKVGGANSPLHF	TRBV19	TRBJ1-6	once
CASSIEGSNEQYF	TRBV6-5	TRBJ2-7	once
CSVVGSLIISYEQYF	TRBV29-1	TRBJ2-7	.
CASSGTGNSPLHF	TRBV25-1	TRBJ1-6	.
CASSLRQEPPPSTDTQYF	TRBV11-2	TRBJ2-3	.
CASSPNDSPDQPQHF	TRBV6-5	TRBJ1-5	once
CSVDKGTEAFF	TRBV29-1	TRBJ1-1	.
CASSVEVEDEAFF	TRBV9	TRBJ1-1	few
CSASDRWRTDTQYF	TRBV20-1	TRBJ2-3	.
CASSSAGGTEAFF	TRBV7-9	TRBJ1-1	.
CASRPPLKKDYGYTF	TRBV6-6	TRBJ1-2	.
CASSLGPRNSPLHF	TRBV7-6	TRBJ1-6	few
CAIKGFNSGTEAFF	TRBV10-3	TRBJ1-1	once
CASSPGQPRVTQYF	TRBV7-9	TRBJ2-3	.